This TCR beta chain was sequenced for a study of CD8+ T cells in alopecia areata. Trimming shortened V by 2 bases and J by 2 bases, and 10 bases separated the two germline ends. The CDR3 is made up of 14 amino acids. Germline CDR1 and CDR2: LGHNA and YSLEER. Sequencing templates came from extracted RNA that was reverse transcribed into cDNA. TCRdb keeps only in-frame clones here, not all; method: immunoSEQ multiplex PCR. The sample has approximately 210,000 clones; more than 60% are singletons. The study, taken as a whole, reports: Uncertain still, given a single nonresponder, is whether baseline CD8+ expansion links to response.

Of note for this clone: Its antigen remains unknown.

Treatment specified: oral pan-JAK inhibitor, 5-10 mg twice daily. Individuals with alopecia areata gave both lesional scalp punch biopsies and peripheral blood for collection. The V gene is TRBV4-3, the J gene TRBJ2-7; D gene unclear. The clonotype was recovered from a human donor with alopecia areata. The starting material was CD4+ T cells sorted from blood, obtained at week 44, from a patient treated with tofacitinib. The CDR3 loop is CASSQLDGTYEQYF. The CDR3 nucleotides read TGCGCCAGCAGCCAACTTGACGGAACCTACGAGCAGTACTTC.